Listed below are T cell receptor beta chains from one sample, sequenced in a study of cytomegalovirus exposure and HLA in healthy donors. The assay was immunoSEQ multiplex PCR, and TCRdb's table has in-frame clones only and misses some. The table lists under 200,000 clones, more than 65% of them singletons. The sample comprised PBMCs. The receptor source for this set is a man aged 50-59 years in good health and CMV-seropositive. The CDR3 runs from the conserved cysteine through the conserved F or W.

V: TRBV11-2
CDR3: CASSVWGRINEKLFF

V: TRBV11-2
CDR3: CASSFSRGGKGYEQYF

V: TRBV25-1
CDR3: CASRGQGTEAFF

V: TRBV4-3
CDR3: CASSQDSGQGNTIYF

V: TRBV7-3
CDR3: CASSPGLAGGTDTQYF

V: TRBV6-5
CDR3: CASSSRLAGAEQFF

V: TRBV5-1
CDR3: CASARATGGGYNSPLHF

V: TRBV9
CDR3: CASSVGSGTGGSSGYTF

V: TRBV5-1
CDR3: CASSQGQVGEKLFF

V: TRBV15
CDR3: CATSIASGGNTGELFF

V: TRBV5-1
CDR3: CASSFGGLTEAFF

V: TRBV4-3
CDR3: CASSLRLAGAYEQYF

V: TRBV18
CDR3: CASSPRQGWNEQYF

V: TRBV5-1
CDR3: CASSLGEPPYEQYF

V: TRBV2
CDR3: CASSEVRGGDGYTF

V: TRBV9
CDR3: CASSPATSTYEQYF

V: TRBV5-4
CDR3: CASTSGQQNEKLFF

V: TRBV2
CDR3: CASRRQTGSTDTQYF

V: TRBV28
CDR3: CASTGGEVTEAFF

V: TRBV6-5
CDR3: CASSSDGNYGYTF

V: TRBV28
CDR3: CASSPPSSYNEQFF

V: TRBV7-2
CDR3: CASSRDSGGELFF

V: TRBV5-1
CDR3: CASSRRAELQGTGELFF

V: TRBV11-2
CDR3: CASSPITLQGSVGYTF

V: TRBV30
CDR3: CAWSYWRDAGKETQYF

V: TRBV28
CDR3: CASSLGGIRYGYTF